This T cell receptor (beta chain) was identified in a study of blood T cell repertoires in COVID-19. Study-wide background: PBMCs, B-cell-depleted T cells, or T cells were the source of the cDNA or gDNA that made up the material.

Libraries were prepared by immunoSEQ multiplex PCR; TCRdb keeps only in-frame clonotypes and omits some of them. The sample lists roughly 40,000 clones, 80% to 90% occurring once. With 7 bases removed from V and 7 bases from J, the gap between germline ends came to 16 bases. The CDR3 spans 13 residues. The chain uses TRBV12-3 or TRBV12-4 and TRBJ1-2; D might be TRBD1 (5 bases). The clonotype was recovered from a woman in her 70s with acute or convalescent COVID-19. The sample taken for sequencing was peripheral blood. The CDR3, as DNA: TGTGCCAGCACCGTAGACAGCCTCCTTGGCTACACCTTC. Translating gives CASTVDSLLGYTF.